Shown below are 28 T cell receptor beta chains from a single sample sequenced in a study of PD-1 blockade in classical Hodgkin lymphoma. Using immunoSEQ multiplex PCR, the repertoire was profiled, and TCRdb retains in-frame clones only, with some absent. The data contain roughly 90,000 clones, about four fifths of them seen just once; the ten biggest clones take up roughly 15%. In every patient, relapse followed autologous stem cell transplantation, while exposure to brentuximab vedotin differed. The input for sequencing was peripheral blood mononuclear cells (PBMCs), taken before the second cycle of nivolumab. The receptors originated from a human donor with classical Hodgkin lymphoma.

The J gene is TRBJ2-1, the V gene TRBV5-6; 8 positions match TRBD2. Germline assignment: CDR1 SGHDT and CDR2 YYEEEE. The CDR3 totals 16 residues. V trimming: 4 bases; J trimming: 8 bases; junction bases outside the gene matches: 14. The CDR3 DNA sequence: TGTGCCAGCAGCGTAGCGGGACCGGTCAGGGTGTATGAGCAGTTCTTC. This codes for CASSVAGPVRVYEQFF.

V usage is TRBV7-2 and J usage is TRBJ2-2, with a possible D match to TRBD1 (5 bases). The CDR3 spans 14 residues. V was cut by 5 bases and J by 2 bases, with 9 bases left in between. CDR1 is SGHTA, CDR2 FQGNSA, per germline. In DNA, the CDR3 is TGTGCCAGCAGCAGGGGCTTTAACACCGGGGAGCTGTTTTTT. It yields the protein CASSRGFNTGELFF. Full variable domain (outside the CDR3, taken from reference TRBV7-2 and TRBJ2-2): GAGVSQSPSNKVTEKGKDVELRCDPISGHTALYWYRQSLGQGLEFLIYFQGNSAPDKSGLPSDRFSAERTGGSVSTLTIQRTQQEDSAVYLCASSRGFNTGELFFGEGSRLTVL.

J is TRBJ1-4 and V is TRBV5-1; no clear D gene. CDR3 length equals 16 residues. Trimming took 3 bases from V and 4 from J, leaving 16 bases between them. In germline, CDR1 is SGHRS, CDR2 YFSETQ. The CDR3 region is CASSWMDGGINEKLFF. CDR3 DNA: TGCGCCAGCAGCTGGATGGACGGAGGAATTAATGAAAAACTGTTTTTT.

This clone has just a few counts. The rearrangement joins TRBV10-3 to TRBJ1-5, with D maybe TRBD1 (6 bases). Between the trimmed V and J ends, which lost 11 bases and 9 bases, there was a span of 20 bases. Germline values: CDR1 ENHRY, CDR2 SYGVKD. CDR3 length: 13 amino acids. The CDR3 DNA is TGTGCCGCCAGACAGGAACAATCTCGGCCCCAGCATTTT. Its translation is CAARQEQSRPQHF.

V is TRBV7-9 and J is TRBJ1-2; no reliable D call. V dropped 5 bases and J dropped 2 bases, with 9 bases sitting between them. Germline assignment: CDR1 SEHNR and CDR2 FQNEAQ (reference sequence). The CDR3 has 13 residues. The CDR3 DNA reads TGTGCCAGCAGCCCGCCGGGGAACTATGGCTACACCTTC. Its protein product is CASSPPGNYGYTF.

V and J are TRBV28 and TRBJ2-3, with 13 positions matching TRBD2. V was pared by 8 bases and J by 1 base, with 3 bases of the junction left unmatched. Germline CDR1 and CDR2: MDHEN and SYDVKM. The CDR3 consists of 15 residues. The CDR3 DNA reads TGTGCCAGCCTTGGACTAGCGGGGGGCACAGATACGCAGTATTTT. Translating it yields CASLGLAGGTDTQYF. Looking up the rest from reference TRBV28 and TRBJ2-3 gives the full variable domain: DVKVTQSSRYLVKRTGEKVFLECVQDMDHENMFWYRQDPGLGLRLIYFSYDVKMKEKGDIPEGYSVSREKKERFSLILESASTNQTSMYLCASLGLAGGTDTQYFGPGTRLTVL.

The V gene is TRBV19, the J gene TRBJ1-4, with 8 nucleotides matching TRBD1. Germline CDR1 is LNHDA and CDR2 is SQIVND (reference sequence). V lost 5 bases, J lost 7 bases, and 9 bases stayed unmatched. This CDR3 has 15 residues. The CDR3 DNA follows: TGTGCCAGTAGTGCAACAGGGGGATGGAGTGAAAAACTGTTTTTT. Encoded protein: CASSATGGWSEKLFF. Full variable domain (rest looked up from reference TRBV19 and TRBJ1-4): DGGITQSPKYLFRKEGQNVTLSCEQNLNHDAMYWYRQDPGQGLRLIYYSQIVNDFQKGDIAEGYSVSREKKESFPLTVTSAQKNPTAFYLCASSATGGWSEKLFFGSGTQLSVL.

This clone has a single count. V gene TRBV7-3 combines with J gene TRBJ2-3; the D gene is possibly TRBD1 (5 bases). This CDR3 has 13 residues. In germline, CDR1 is SGHTA, CDR2 FQGTGA. V lost 4 bases and J lost 3, with 8 bases in between. The chain's CDR3 is CASSSAGTDTQYF. CDR3 bases: TGTGCCAGCAGCTCCGCAGGGACAGATACGCAGTATTTT.

Here the CDR3 reads CASSLAGGYEAFF. The CDR3 DNA reads TGTGCCAGCAGCTTAGCTGGCGGTTATGAAGCTTTCTTT. V is TRBV7-3 and J is TRBJ1-1; D unclear. Germline CDR1 reads SGHTA; CDR2 reads FQGTGA. V was clipped by 2 bases and J by 7 bases, with 11 bases between them. The CDR3 loop spans 13 amino acids.

The chain uses TRBV27 and TRBJ1-1; no definite D call. Germline CDR1 and CDR2: MNHEY and SMNVEV (reference sequence). The CDR3 is 15 residues long. V lost 2 bases and J lost 5, with 15 bases in between. For the CDR3, the DNA is TGTGCCAGCAGTTTAATTCCCGTGCAGACTACTGAAGCTTTCTTT. Its translation: CASSLIPVQTTEAFF.

This clone came up once. The chain has TRBV6-5 and TRBJ2-1; D ambiguous. The V gene lost 4 bases and the J gene lost 10 bases, with 11 bases spanning the gap. This CDR3 is 12 amino acids long. CDR1 is MNHEY, CDR2 SVGAGI, per germline. CDR3 DNA sequence: TGTGCCAGCAGTTCATCGCCTCGGGAGCAGTTCTTC. Translated: CASSSSPREQFF.

The V call is TRBV27, the J call TRBJ2-2; TRBD1 agrees at 7 bases. The germline V gene has CDR1 MNHEY and CDR2 SMNVEV (reference sequence). This CDR3 has 15 residues. V lost 5 bases and J lost 5; bases outside the gene matches: 8. The CDR3 protein is CASSGHRGGTGELFF. DNA of the CDR3: TGTGCCAGCAGTGGCCACAGGGGCGGGACCGGGGAGCTGTTTTTT.

The chain carries TRBV5-1 and TRBJ2-7; D possibly uses TRBD1 or TRBD2 (5 bases each). Germline V gives CDR1 SGHRS, CDR2 YFSETQ. Trimming removed 4 bases at V and 4 bases at J, with 12 bases between. The CDR3 is made up of 13 amino acids. The DNA of the CDR3 is TGCGCCAGCAGCCGGGACCAACCTTACGAGCAGTACTTC. Its protein product is CASSRDQPYEQYF. The full variable domain, with the rest looked up from reference TRBV5-1 and TRBJ2-7, is KAGVTQTPRYLIKTRGQQVTLSCSPISGHRSVSWYQQTPGQGLQFLFEYFSETQRNKGNFPGRFSGRQFSNSRSEMNVSTLELGDSALYLCASSRDQPYEQYFGPGTRLTVT.

V usage is TRBV7-2 and J usage is TRBJ2-1; no reliable D call. The CDR3 has 17 residues. From germline, CDR1 is SGHTA and CDR2 FQGNSA. Trimming cost V 5 bases and J 0 bases, with 17 bases left between them. The chain's CDR3 is CASSAQNPLSSYNEQFF. The CDR3 nucleotides are TGTGCCAGCAGCGCACAGAACCCCTTAAGCTCCTACAATGAGCAGTTCTTC.

The chain combines TRBV10-3 with TRBJ2-7; 9 bases align to TRBD1. Trimming removed 6 bases from V and 3 bases from J; junction bases left unmatched: 3. Germline V gene sequence: CDR1 ENHRY, CDR2 SYGVKD. This CDR3 is 13 amino acids long. In DNA, the CDR3 is TGTGCCATCAGCCGACAGGGGGTCTACGAGCAGTACTTC. The encoded protein is CAISRQGVYEQYF.

This sequence joins TRBV14 and TRBJ1-1; D is unresolved. Germline V CDR1 and CDR2: SGHDN, FVKESK. This CDR3 has 12 amino acids. Between the trimmed V and J ends, which lost 1 base and 1 base, there was a span of 1 base. CDR3 sequence: CASSQGNTEAFF. CDR3 nucleotides: TGTGCCAGCAGCCAAGGGAACACTGAAGCTTTCTTT. The entire variable domain, with the rest obtained from reference TRBV14 and TRBJ1-1, is as follows: EAGVTQFPSHSVIEKGQTVTLRCDPISGHDNLYWYRRVMGKEIKFLLHFVKESKQDESGMPNNRFLAERTGGTYSTLKVQPAELEDSGVYFCASSQGNTEAFFGQGTRLTVV.

In this sample, this clone turned up a few times. Other DNA sequences in the same sample also yield this CDR3. The rearrangement uses TRBV5-8 and TRBJ2-7, with D tentatively TRBD1 (6 bases). Germline V gives CDR1 SGHTS, CDR2 YDEGEE. This CDR3 region has 13 residues. V was clipped by 0 bases and J by 3 bases, with 7 bases between them. CDR3 bases: TGTGCCAGCAGCTTGGTCAGGGGCTACGAGCAGTACTTC. Translated, it gives CASSLVRGYEQYF.

This clone was found a few times. This sample also contains other DNA sequences that code for the same CDR3. The chain joins TRBV30 to TRBJ2-5, with 8 bases identical to TRBD2. Germline CDR1 and CDR2: GTSNPN and SVGIG (reference sequence). V shed 0 bases, J shed 1 base, and the junction held 4 bases outside the gene matches. There are 15 residues in the CDR3. CDR3 sequence (DNA): TGTGCCTGGAGTGTACCGGGGGGGCTCCAAGAGACCCAGTACTTC. It codes for CAWSVPGGLQETQYF.

The chain recombines TRBV11-3 with TRBJ1-1; the D gene is possibly TRBD1 (6 bases). Germline CDR1 reads SGHNT; CDR2 reads YENEEA. V was clipped by 0 bases and J by 5 bases, with 13 bases between them. The CDR3 is 15 amino acids. CDR3 in DNA: TGTGCCAGCAGCTTAGATTCGGGGGCCGCTACTGAAGCTTTCTTT. Protein sequence: CASSLDSGAATEAFF.

This rearrangement joins TRBV5-4 to TRBJ2-7, with 7 bases that match TRBD2. CDR1 and CDR2 (germline): SGHNT, YYREEE (reference sequence). V lost 4 bases, J lost 0 bases, and 7 bases stayed unmatched. This CDR3 contains 15 residues. CDR3 sequence reads: CASSPPLADSYEQYF. CDR3 nucleotide sequence: TGTGCCAGCAGCCCCCCTCTAGCGGACTCCTACGAGCAGTACTTC.

This chain connects TRBV11-1 to TRBJ2-1, with 8 bases identical to TRBD1. CDR1 is SGHAT and CDR2 is FQDESV in the germline V gene (reference sequence). V lost 5 bases to trimming and J lost 3 bases; unmatched junction nucleotides: 9. The CDR3 contains 16 residues. CDR3 DNA sequence: TGTGCCAGCAGCAATCACGCAGGGGGCCTCTACAATGAGCAGTTCTTC. Translating gives CASSNHAGGLYNEQFF.

The chain recombines TRBV18 with TRBJ1-1, with D tentatively TRBD1 (6 bases). This CDR3 is built from 15 residues. In germline, CDR1 is KGHSH, CDR2 LQKENI. V lost 1 base and J 5 bases, leaving 14 bases between the germline ends. The chain's CDR3 is CASSPRVEGGTEAFF. The CDR3 DNA reads as TGTGCCAGCTCACCACGGGTGGAGGGGGGTACTGAAGCTTTCTTT.

The V gene is TRBV5-4, the J gene TRBJ2-2; a possible D gene is TRBD2 (5 bases). Trimming stripped 2 bases from V and 5 bases from J, with 7 bases between. CDR1 and CDR2 (germline): SGHNT, YYREEE (reference sequence). The CDR3 has 13 amino acids. DNA for the CDR3: TGTGCCAGCAGCTTAGGCGGGACCGGGGAGCTGTTTTTT. This sequence encodes CASSLGGTGELFF.

The rearrangement joins TRBV28 to TRBJ1-5, with no clear D. V shed 8 bases and J shed 2 bases, with 16 bases lying between them. Germline V lookup: CDR1 MDHEN, CDR2 SYDVKM. The CDR3 extends over 15 amino acids. DNA of the CDR3: TGTGCCAGCGTTTCCCGTGAATTGGGCAATCAGCCCCAGCATTTT. Its translation is CASVSRELGNQPQHF.

This chain links TRBV19 with TRBJ2-4, with unresolved D. Germline values: CDR1 LNHDA, CDR2 SQIVND (reference sequence). Trimming pared 3 bases from V and 1 base from J, leaving 19 bases between. The CDR3 spans 18 residues. The CDR3 sequence: CASSIRGGNPVAKNIQYF. CDR3 bases: TGTGCCAGTAGTATTCGAGGTGGGAACCCGGTGGCCAAAAACATTCAGTACTTC.

The J gene is TRBJ2-5, the V gene TRBV5-4, with TRBD2 as a possible D gene (6 bases). This CDR3 is built from 16 residues. The V end lost 3 bases, the J end lost 3 bases, and 18 bases lay between the germline ends. Germline V gene lookup returns CDR1 SGHNT and CDR2 YYREEE (reference sequence). The CDR3 here is CASSSAGGTGKETQYF. The CDR3 DNA reads as TGTGCCAGCAGCTCCGCCGGCGGGACGGGGAAAGAGACCCAGTACTTC.

This chain links TRBV28 with TRBJ2-7; TRBD1 matches at 7 bases. Trimming took 2 bases from V and 4 from J; bases not matched to a gene: 2. CDR3 length: 13 residues. Germline V gene sequence: CDR1 MDHEN, CDR2 SYDVKM. The chain's CDR3 is CASSLGTEYEQYF. For the CDR3, the DNA is TGTGCCAGCAGTTTAGGGACAGAGTACGAGCAGTACTTC.

The CDR3 region has the DNA TGTGCCAGTACCTCATTAGCGGGATGGGACAATGAGCAGTTCTTC. Protein sequence: CASTSLAGWDNEQFF. This rearrangement joins TRBV19 to TRBJ2-1; TRBD2 aligns across 8 bases. Germline V gene lookup returns CDR1 LNHDA and CDR2 SQIVND (reference sequence). Trimming at V came to 7 bases and at J to 5 bases, leaving 10 bases not matched to a gene. The CDR3 totals 15 residues.